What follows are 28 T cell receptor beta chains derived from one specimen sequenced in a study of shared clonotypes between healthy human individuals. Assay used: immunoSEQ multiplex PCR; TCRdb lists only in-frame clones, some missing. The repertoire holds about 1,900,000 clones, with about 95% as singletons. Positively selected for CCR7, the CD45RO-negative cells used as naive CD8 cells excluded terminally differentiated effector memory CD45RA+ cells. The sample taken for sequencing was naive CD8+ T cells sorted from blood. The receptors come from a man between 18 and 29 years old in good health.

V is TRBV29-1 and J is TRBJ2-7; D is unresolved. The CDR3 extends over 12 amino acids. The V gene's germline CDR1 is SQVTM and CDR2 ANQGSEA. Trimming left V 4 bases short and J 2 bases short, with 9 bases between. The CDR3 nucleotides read TGCAGCGTTGGTGAGACGACCTACGAGCAGTACTTC. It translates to CSVGETTYEQYF.

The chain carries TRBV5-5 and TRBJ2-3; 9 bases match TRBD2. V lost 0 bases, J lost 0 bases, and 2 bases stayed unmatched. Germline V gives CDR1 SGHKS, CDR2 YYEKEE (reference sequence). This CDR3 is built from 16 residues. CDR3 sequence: CASSLGTSVSTDTQYF. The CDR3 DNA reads TGTGCCAGCAGCTTGGGGACTAGCGTTAGCACAGATACGCAGTATTTT.

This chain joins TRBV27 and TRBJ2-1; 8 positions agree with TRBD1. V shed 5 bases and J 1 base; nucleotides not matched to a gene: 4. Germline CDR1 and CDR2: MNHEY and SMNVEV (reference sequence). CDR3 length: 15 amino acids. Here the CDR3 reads CASSPRGLSYNEQFF. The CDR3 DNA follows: TGTGCCAGCAGTCCCAGGGGGCTGTCCTACAATGAGCAGTTCTTC.

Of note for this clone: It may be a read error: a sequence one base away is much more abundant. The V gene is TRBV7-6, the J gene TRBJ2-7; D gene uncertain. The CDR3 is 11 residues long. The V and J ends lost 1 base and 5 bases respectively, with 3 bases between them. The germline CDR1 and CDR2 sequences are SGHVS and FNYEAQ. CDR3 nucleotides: TGTGCCAGCAGCTTAGACGACGAGCAGTACTTC. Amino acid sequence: CASSLDDEQYF.

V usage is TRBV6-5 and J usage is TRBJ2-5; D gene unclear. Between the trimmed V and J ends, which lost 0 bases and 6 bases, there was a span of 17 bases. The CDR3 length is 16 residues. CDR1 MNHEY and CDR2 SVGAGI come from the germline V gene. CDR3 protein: CASSYSAETFRQTQYF. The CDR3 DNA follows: TGTGCCAGCAGTTACTCCGCGGAAACATTCAGACAGACCCAGTACTTC.

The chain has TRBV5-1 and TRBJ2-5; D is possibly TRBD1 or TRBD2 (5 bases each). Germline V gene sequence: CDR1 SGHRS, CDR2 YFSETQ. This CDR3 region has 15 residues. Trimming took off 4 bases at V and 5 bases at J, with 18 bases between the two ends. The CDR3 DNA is TGCGCCAGCAGCCACGGGGCGTCAATGGAGGAGACCCAGTACTTC. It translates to CASSHGASMEETQYF. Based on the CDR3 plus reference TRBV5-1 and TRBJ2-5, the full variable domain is KAGVTQTPRYLIKTRGQQVTLSCSPISGHRSVSWYQQTPGQGLQFLFEYFSETQRNKGNFPGRFSGRQFSNSRSEMNVSTLELGDSALYLCASSHGASMEETQYFGPGTRLLVL.

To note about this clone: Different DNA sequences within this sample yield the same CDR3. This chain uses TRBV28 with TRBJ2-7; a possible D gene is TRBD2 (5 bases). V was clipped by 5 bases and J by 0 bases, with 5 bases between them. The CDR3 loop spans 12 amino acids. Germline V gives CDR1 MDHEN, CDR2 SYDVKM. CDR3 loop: CASSEGSYEQYF. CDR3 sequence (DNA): TGTGCCAGCAGTGAGGGCTCCTACGAGCAGTACTTC.

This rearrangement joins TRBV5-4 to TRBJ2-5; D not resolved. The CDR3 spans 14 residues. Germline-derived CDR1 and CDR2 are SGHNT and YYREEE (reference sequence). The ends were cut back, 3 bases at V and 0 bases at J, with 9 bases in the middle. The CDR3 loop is CASSYQSNQETQYF. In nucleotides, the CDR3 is TGTGCCAGCAGCTACCAGAGTAACCAAGAGACCCAGTACTTC.

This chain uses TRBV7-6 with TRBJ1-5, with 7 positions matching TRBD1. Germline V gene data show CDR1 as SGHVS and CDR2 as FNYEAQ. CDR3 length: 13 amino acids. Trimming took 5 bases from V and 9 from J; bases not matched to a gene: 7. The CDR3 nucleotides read TGTGCCAGCAGCACGGCAGGGGGTGCGCCCCAGCATTTT. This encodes CASSTAGGAPQHF.

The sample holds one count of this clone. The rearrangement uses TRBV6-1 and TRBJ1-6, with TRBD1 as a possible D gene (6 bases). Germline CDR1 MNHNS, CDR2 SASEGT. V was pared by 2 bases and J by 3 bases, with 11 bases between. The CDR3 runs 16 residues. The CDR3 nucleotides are TGTGCCAGCAGTGAAACGACAGGCAGCTATAATTCACCCCTCCACTTT. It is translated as CASSETTGSYNSPLHF.

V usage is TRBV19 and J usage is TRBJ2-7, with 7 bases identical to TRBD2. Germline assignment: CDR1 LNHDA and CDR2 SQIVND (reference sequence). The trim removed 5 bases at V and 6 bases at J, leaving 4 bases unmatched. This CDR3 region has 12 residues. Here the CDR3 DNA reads TGTGCCAGTAGTCGTTGGGGGGGCGAGCAGTACTTC. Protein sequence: CASSRWGGEQYF.

The CDR3 DNA reads as TGTGCCAGCAGCTTGGGGGGGGCCACAGATACGCAGTATTTT. It is translated as CASSLGGATDTQYF. The chain links TRBV5-6 to TRBJ2-3; D is perhaps TRBD1 or TRBD2 (6 bases each). The CDR3 has 14 amino acids. V was trimmed by 0 bases and J by 2 bases, leaving 7 bases between them. CDR1 SGHDT and CDR2 YYEEEE come from the germline V gene.

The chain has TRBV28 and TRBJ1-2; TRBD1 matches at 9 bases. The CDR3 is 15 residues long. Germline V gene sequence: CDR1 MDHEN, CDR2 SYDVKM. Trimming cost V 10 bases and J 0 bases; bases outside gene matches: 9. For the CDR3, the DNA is TGTGCCACGCGGGGGACAGGGCTAACTAACTATGGCTACACCTTC. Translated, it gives CATRGTGLTNYGYTF.

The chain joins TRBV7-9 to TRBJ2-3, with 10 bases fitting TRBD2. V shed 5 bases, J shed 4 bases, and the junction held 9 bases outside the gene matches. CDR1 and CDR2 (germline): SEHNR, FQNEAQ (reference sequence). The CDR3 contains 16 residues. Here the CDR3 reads CASSRNLAGVPDTQYF. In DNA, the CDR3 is TGTGCCAGCAGCCGAAATCTAGCGGGAGTTCCAGATACGCAGTATTTT.

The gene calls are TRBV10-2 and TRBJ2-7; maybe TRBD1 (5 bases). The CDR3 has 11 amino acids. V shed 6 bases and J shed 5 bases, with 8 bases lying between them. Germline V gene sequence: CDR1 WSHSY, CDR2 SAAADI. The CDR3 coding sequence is TGCGCCAGCAGAGCAGGGAACGAGCAGTACTTC. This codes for CASRAGNEQYF.

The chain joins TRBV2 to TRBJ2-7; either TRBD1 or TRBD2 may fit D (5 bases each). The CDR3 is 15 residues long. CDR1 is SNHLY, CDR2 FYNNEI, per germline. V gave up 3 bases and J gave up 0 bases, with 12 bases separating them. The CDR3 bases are TGTGCCAGCAGTGAGGGGACGGAGAGCTCCTACGAGCAGTACTTC. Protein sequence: CASSEGTESSYEQYF.

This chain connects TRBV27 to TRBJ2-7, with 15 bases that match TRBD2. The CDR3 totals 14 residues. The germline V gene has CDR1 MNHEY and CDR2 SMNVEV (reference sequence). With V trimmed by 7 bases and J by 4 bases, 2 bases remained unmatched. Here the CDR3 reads CASIGTSGRYEQYF. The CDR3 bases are TGTGCCAGCATAGGGACTAGCGGGAGGTACGAGCAGTACTTC.

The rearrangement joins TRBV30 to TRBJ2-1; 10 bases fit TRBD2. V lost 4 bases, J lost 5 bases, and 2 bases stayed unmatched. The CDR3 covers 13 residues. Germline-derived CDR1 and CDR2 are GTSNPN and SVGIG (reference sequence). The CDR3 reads CAWIGLADNEQFF. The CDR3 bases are TGTGCCTGGATAGGACTAGCGGACAATGAGCAGTTCTTC.

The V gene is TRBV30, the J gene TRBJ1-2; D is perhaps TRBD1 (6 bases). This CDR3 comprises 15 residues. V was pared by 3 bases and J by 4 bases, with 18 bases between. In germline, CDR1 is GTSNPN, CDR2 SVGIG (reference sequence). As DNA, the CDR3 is TGTGCCTGGAGGGAGGACAGCCACTCCTTCTATGGCTACACCTTC. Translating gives CAWREDSHSFYGYTF.

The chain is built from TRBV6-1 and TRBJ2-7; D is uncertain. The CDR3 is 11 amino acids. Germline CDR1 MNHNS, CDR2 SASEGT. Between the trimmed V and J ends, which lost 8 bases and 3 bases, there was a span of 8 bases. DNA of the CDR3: TGTGCCAGCGTGGAGTTCTACGAGCAGTACTTC. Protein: CASVEFYEQYF.

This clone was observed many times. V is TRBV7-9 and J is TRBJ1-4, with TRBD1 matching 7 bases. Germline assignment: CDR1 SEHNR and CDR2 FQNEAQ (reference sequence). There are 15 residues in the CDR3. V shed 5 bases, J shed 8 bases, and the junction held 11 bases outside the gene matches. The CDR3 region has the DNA TGTGCCAGCAGCAACCAACAGGGGCTCGAGGAAAAACTGTTTTTT. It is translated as CASSNQQGLEEKLFF.

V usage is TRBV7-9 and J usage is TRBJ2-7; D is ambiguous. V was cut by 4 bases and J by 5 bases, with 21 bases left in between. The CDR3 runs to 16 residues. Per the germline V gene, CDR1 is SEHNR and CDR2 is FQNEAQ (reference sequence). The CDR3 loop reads CASSSLGPLLMDEQYF. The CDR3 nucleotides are TGTGCCAGCAGCTCCCTCGGACCGCTCCTGATGGACGAGCAGTACTTC.

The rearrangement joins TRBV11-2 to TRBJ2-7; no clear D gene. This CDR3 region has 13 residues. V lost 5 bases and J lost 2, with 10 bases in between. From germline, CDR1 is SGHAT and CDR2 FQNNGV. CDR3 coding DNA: TGTGCCAGCAGCCCGATTAGGGCCTACGAGCAGTACTTC. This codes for CASSPIRAYEQYF.

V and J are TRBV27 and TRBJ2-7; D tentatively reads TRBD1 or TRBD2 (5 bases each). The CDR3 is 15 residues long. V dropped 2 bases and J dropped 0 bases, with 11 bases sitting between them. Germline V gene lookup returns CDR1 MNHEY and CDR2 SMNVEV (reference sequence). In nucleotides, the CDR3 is TGTGCCAGCAGTTTAGCAGGGACCCGCTCCTACGAGCAGTACTTC. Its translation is CASSLAGTRSYEQYF.

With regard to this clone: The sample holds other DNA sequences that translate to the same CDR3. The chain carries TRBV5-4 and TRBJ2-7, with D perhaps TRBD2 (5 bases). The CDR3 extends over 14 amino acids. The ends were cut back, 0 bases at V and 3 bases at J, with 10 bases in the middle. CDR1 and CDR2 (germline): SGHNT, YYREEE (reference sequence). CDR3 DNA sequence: TGTGCCAGCAGCTTGGGAGGGTCTGGCTACGAGCAGTACTTC. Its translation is CASSLGGSGYEQYF.

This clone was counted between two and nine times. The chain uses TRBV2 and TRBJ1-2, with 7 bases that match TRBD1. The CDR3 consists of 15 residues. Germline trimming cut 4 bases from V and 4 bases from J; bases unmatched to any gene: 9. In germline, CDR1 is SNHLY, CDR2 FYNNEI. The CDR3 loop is CASSGFDRDVYGYTF. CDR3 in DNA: TGTGCCAGCAGTGGGTTTGACAGGGATGTCTATGGCTACACCTTC.

This chain's CDR3 is CSDLGDSYLNEQFF. The CDR3 DNA sequence: TGCAGCGACCTCGGGGACTCTTATCTCAATGAGCAGTTCTTC. This chain joins TRBV29-1 and TRBJ2-1; TRBD2 might be the D (6 bases). The germline gives CDR1 SQVTM, CDR2 ANQGSEA. The CDR3 is 14 residues long. The germline V and J ends were trimmed by 7 bases and 6 bases, with 19 bases remaining between them.

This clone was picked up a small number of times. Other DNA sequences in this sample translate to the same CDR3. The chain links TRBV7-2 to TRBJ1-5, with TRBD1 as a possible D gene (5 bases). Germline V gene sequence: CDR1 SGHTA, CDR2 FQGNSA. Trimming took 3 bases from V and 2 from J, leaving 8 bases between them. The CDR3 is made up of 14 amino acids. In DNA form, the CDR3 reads TGTGCCAGCAGCTTCCCGACAGGCAATCAGCCCCAGCATTTT. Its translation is CASSFPTGNQPQHF.